The rows below give T cell receptor beta chains drawn from one sample of a study of cytomegalovirus exposure and HLA in healthy donors. The assay was immunoSEQ multiplex PCR, and TCRdb's table has in-frame clones only and misses some. This sample carries around 130,000 clones, approximately 84% of them seen once, and the ten largest clones take 2.5% to 3%. The sequenced material came from PBMCs. The receptor source for this set is a boy between 2 and 10 years old in good health and CMV-seronegative. Each CDR3 is given with its conserved first and last residue. A D gene is named only where the DNA matches it firmly. Size values are once, few and many counts, or a class for expanded clones, and some rows have none.

d_gene: TRBD2
abundance: -
j_gene: TRBJ2-2
v_gene: TRBV5-1
CDR3nt: TGCGCCAGCAGCTTGGCGGCGGGAGGAATAATTGGAACCGGGGAGCTGTTTTTT
CDR3aa: CASSLAAGGIIGTGELFF

d_gene: TRBD2
abundance: few
j_gene: TRBJ2-1
v_gene: TRBV6-1
CDR3nt: TGTGCCAGCAGTGAGCCTAGCGGGGGGAGTGAGCAGTTCTTC
CDR3aa: CASSEPSGGSEQFF

d_gene: -
abundance: -
j_gene: TRBJ1-5
v_gene: TRBV7-9
CDR3nt: TGTTCCAGCAGCTTAGGAGGTGTACAGCCCCAGCATTTT
CDR3aa: CSSSLGGVQPQHF

d_gene: -
abundance: -
j_gene: TRBJ2-3
v_gene: TRBV4-1
CDR3nt: TGCGCCAGCAGCCGTGAGCCGGGCACAGATACGCAGTATTTT
CDR3aa: CASSREPGTDTQYF

d_gene: -
abundance: -
j_gene: TRBJ2-3
v_gene: TRBV4-1
CDR3nt: TGCGCCAGCAGCCCTCCTGGACTGCGCTATAGCACAGATACGCAGTATTTT
CDR3aa: CASSPPGLRYSTDTQYF

d_gene: TRBD1
abundance: -
j_gene: TRBJ2-6
v_gene: TRBV18
CDR3nt: TGTGCCAGCTCACCGGCCCAGGGGGCGCTAAGGTCTGGGGCCAACGTCCTGACTTTC
CDR3aa: CASSPAQGALRSGANVLTF

d_gene: -
abundance: few
j_gene: TRBJ1-2
v_gene: TRBV6-5
CDR3nt: TGTGCCACCGAGAACCCGGGGGGCTACACCTTC
CDR3aa: CATENPGGYTF

d_gene: TRBD1
abundance: -
j_gene: TRBJ1-1
v_gene: TRBV29-1
CDR3nt: TGCAGCGTTGAAACCTATTCAGGGGGTAACACTGAAGCTTTCTTT
CDR3aa: CSVETYSGGNTEAFF

d_gene: -
abundance: -
j_gene: TRBJ2-3
v_gene: TRBV7-8
CDR3nt: TGTGCCAGCAGGGGCAGGGTCACAGATACGCAGTATTTT
CDR3aa: CASRGRVTDTQYF

d_gene: TRBD1
abundance: -
j_gene: TRBJ2-2
v_gene: TRBV2
CDR3nt: TGTGCCAGCAGTCGGACAGGGTGGGACGGGGAGCTGTTTTTT
CDR3aa: CASSRTGWDGELFF

d_gene: TRBD2
abundance: -
j_gene: TRBJ2-1
v_gene: TRBV7-8
CDR3nt: TGTGCCAGCAGTCGTTTCCACGGGGGGACCTCCTACAATGAGCAGTTCTTC
CDR3aa: CASSRFHGGTSYNEQFF

d_gene: -
abundance: -
j_gene: TRBJ1-1
v_gene: TRBV14
CDR3nt: TGTGCCAGCAGCCAAGATTTGGGGGGGGGAGCAGCTTTCTTT
CDR3aa: CASSQDLGGGAAFF

d_gene: -
abundance: -
j_gene: TRBJ2-1
v_gene: TRBV6-1
CDR3nt: TGTGCCAGCAGCGTCGAAGTACGGGAGCAGTTCTTC
CDR3aa: CASSVEVREQFF